Below, 3 T cell receptor beta chains from the same sample are listed, as sequenced in a study of blood T cell repertoires in COVID-19. Generated by immunoSEQ multiplex PCR, the TCRdb table keeps only in-frame clones and is missing some. The table shows fewer than 180,000 clones, with over 65% occurring only once. The sample consisted of peripheral blood. These receptors all come from a man aged 70-80 years with acute or convalescent COVID-19.

The J gene is TRBJ1-4, the V gene TRBV5-4; maybe TRBD1 (6 bases). CDR3 length: 16 amino acids. Trimming stripped 3 bases from V and 2 bases from J, with 14 bases between. Per the germline V gene, CDR1 is SGHNT and CDR2 is YYREEE (reference sequence). The CDR3 loop is CASSSGGASTNEKLFF. The CDR3 DNA reads TGTGCCAGCAGCTCTGGGGGGGCGAGCACTAATGAAAAACTGTTTTTT.

The chain recombines TRBV15 with TRBJ1-2; D gene uncertain. The V and J ends lost 1 base and 5 bases respectively, with 17 bases between them. CDR1 and CDR2 (germline): LNHNV, YYDKDF (reference sequence). This CDR3 contains 16 residues. The CDR3: CATSRGAGVVKYGYTF. The CDR3 DNA reads as TGTGCCACCAGCAGAGGAGCCGGGGTAGTAAAATATGGCTACACCTTC.

The chain links TRBV7-9 to TRBJ1-1, with a possible D match to TRBD1 (5 bases). Trimming cost V 5 bases and J 7 bases, with 20 bases left between them. The CDR3 runs 15 residues. The V gene's germline CDR1 is SEHNR and CDR2 FQNEAQ (reference sequence). The CDR3 reads CASSPLNYGGVEAFF. DNA for the CDR3: TGTGCCAGCAGCCCCCTTAATTACGGGGGGGTTGAAGCTTTCTTT.